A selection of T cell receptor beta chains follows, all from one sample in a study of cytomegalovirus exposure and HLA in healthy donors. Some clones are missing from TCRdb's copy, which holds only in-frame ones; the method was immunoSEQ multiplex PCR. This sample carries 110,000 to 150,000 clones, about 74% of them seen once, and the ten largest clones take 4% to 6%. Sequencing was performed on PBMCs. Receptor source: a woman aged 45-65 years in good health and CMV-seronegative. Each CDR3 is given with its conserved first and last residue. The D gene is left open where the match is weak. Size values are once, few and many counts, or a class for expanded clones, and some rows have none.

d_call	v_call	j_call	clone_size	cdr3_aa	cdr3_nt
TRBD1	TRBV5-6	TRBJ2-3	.	CASSFPGTGVDTQYF	TGTGCCAGCAGCTTTCCCGGGACAGGGGTAGATACGCAGTATTTT
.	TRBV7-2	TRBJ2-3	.	CASSSGGQGRGTQYF	TGTGCCAGCAGCTCCGGGGGGCAGGGGCGGGGCACGCAGTATTTT
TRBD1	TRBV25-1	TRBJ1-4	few	CASSDGTGLLKLFF	TGTGCCAGCAGTGACGGGACAGGGCTCTTGAAACTGTTTTTT
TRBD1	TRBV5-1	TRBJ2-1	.	CASSLEGSGGCEQFF	TGCGCCAGCAGCTTGGAAGGGTCAGGGGGCTGTGAGCAGTTCTTC
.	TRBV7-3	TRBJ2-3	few	CASSLRGGADTQYF	TGTGCCAGCAGCTTAAGGGGGGGCGCAGATACGCAGTATTTT
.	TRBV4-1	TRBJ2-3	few	CASSRGHRAMFTDTQYF	TGCGCCAGCAGCCGGGGGCACAGGGCCATGTTCACAGATACGCAGTATTTT
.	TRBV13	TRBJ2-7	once	CASSLVSGVGEQYF	TGTGCCAGCAGCTTAGTATCAGGGGTGGGCGAGCAGTACTTC
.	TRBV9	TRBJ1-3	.	CASSSQGSTGNTIYF	TGTGCCAGCAGCTCCCAGGGATCTACTGGAAACACCATATATTTT
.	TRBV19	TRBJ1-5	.	CASSRPTETGNQPQHF	TGTGCCAGTAGTCGACCGACAGAGACGGGCAATCAGCCCCAGCATTTT
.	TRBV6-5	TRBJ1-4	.	CASSPVGGAGEKLFF	TGTGCCAGCAGCCCCGTAGGCGGCGCCGGAGAAAAACTGTTTTTT
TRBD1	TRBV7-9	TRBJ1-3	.	CASSLTGLGNTIYF	TGTGCCAGCAGCCTGACAGGGCTCGGAAACACCATATATTTT
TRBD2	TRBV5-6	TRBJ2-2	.	CASSFWRGYTGELFF	TGTGCCAGCAGCTTTTGGCGGGGGTACACCGGGGAGCTGTTTTTT
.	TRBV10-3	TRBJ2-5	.	CAISESSGAGETQYF	TGTGCCATCAGTGAGTCGTCGGGTGCGGGAGAGACCCAGTACTTC
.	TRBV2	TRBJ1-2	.	CASSGETATGYTF	TGTGCCAGCAGTGGAGAGACAGCGACCGGCTACACCTTC
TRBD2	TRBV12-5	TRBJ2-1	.	CASGLVGGGNEQFF	TGTGCTAGTGGTTTGGTCGGGGGGGGAAATGAGCAGTTCTTC
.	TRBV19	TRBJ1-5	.	CASSGSNQPQHF	TGTGCCAGTAGCGGTAGCAATCAGCCCCAGCATTTT
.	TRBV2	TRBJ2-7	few	CASSGLVMGLPSSYEQYF	TGTGCCAGCAGTGGTTTAGTTATGGGACTCCCGAGCTCCTACGAGCAGTACTTC
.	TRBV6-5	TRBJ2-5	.	CASSYSWGEETQYF	TGTGCCAGCAGTTACTCTTGGGGGGAAGAGACCCAGTACTTC
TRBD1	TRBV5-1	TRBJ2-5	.	CASSAPDREEGETQYF	TGCGCCAGCAGCGCCCCGGACAGGGAGGAAGGAGAGACCCAGTACTTC
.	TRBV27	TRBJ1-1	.	CASSLSWTASEAFF	TGTGCCAGCAGTTTATCGTGGACAGCGTCCGAAGCTTTCTTT
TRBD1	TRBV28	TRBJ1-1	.	CASSARQGFSTEAFF	TGTGCCAGCAGTGCCCGACAGGGATTCAGCACTGAAGCTTTCTTT
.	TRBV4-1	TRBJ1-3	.	CASSQEQTAYSGNTIYF	TGCGCCAGCAGCCAAGAACAGACGGCCTACTCTGGAAACACCATATATTTT
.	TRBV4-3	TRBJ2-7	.	CASSQPGGFGYEQYF	TGCGCCAGCAGCCAGCCCGGGGGTTTTGGTTACGAGCAGTACTTC
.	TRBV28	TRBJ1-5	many	CASSIGQNGNQPQHF	TGTGCCAGCAGTATAGGACAAAACGGCAATCAGCCCCAGCATTTT
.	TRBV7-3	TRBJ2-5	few	CASSPRGGGGETQYF	TGTGCCAGCAGCCCAAGGGGCGGCGGAGGGGAGACCCAGTACTTC
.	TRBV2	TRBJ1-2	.	CASSESQRYGYTF	TGTGCCAGCAGTGAAAGTCAGCGCTATGGCTACACCTTC
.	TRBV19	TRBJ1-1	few	CASKNIMNTEAFF	TGTGCCAGTAAAAACATCATGAACACTGAAGCTTTCTTT
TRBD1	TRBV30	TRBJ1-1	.	CAWRPPDRRNTEAFF	TGTGCCTGGAGACCACCGGACAGGCGGAACACTGAAGCTTTCTTT
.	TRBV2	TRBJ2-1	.	CASSILAWPFF	TGTGCCAGCAGTATTCTAGCGTGGCCGTTCTTC
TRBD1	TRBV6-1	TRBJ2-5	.	CASIRDRGARETQYF	TGTGCCAGCATACGGGACAGGGGAGCTCGGGAGACCCAGTACTTC
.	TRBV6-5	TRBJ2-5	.	CASRSTGSETQYF	TGTGCCAGCAGATCGACAGGCTCTGAGACCCAGTACTTC
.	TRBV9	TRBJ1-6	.	CASSAIPLLTTGDNSPLHF	TGTGCCAGCAGCGCCATACCCCTTCTTACAACCGGGGATAATTCACCCCTCCACTTT
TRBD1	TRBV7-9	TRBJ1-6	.	CASTIDRTGVFSPLHF	TGTGCCAGCACCATTGATCGGACAGGGGTATTCTCACCCCTCCACTTT
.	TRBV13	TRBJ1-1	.	CASSSDYTSSTEAFF	TGTGCCAGCAGCTCCGATTATACTTCCTCCACTGAAGCTTTCTTT
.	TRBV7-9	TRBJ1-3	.	CASSPRRRNTIYF	TGTGCCAGCAGCCCAAGGCGGAGAAACACCATATATTTT
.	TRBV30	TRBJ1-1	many	CAWSATGNTEAFF	TGTGCCTGGAGTGCGACGGGGAACACTGAAGCTTTCTTT
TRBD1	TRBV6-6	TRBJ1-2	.	CASSPDRAGGYTF	TGTGCCAGCAGCCCTGACAGGGCAGGGGGCTACACCTTC
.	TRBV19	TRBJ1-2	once	CATGQRANYGYTF	TGTGCCACCGGACAGCGAGCTAACTATGGCTACACCTTC
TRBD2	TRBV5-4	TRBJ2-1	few	CASSLAPGGPNEQFF	TGTGCCAGCAGCTTGGCCCCGGGGGGGCCTAATGAGCAGTTCTTC
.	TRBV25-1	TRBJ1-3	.	CASRDFSGNTIYF	TGTGCCAGTCGGGACTTTTCTGGAAACACCATATATTTT
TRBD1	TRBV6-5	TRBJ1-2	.	CASSRDRASYGYTF	TGTGCCAGCAGCCGGGACAGGGCAAGCTATGGCTACACCTTC
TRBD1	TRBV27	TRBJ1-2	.	CASSLGQGAIYGYTF	TGTGCCAGCAGTCTAGGACAGGGGGCCATCTATGGCTACACCTTC
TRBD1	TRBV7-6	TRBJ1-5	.	CASSYTGTGVNQPQHF	TGTGCCAGCAGCTACACCGGGACAGGGGTAAATCAGCCCCAGCATTTT